These T cell receptor beta chains were read from a single sample in a study of early T cells in non-severe SARS-CoV-2 infection. Each CDR3 protein is one row after TCRdb ran MiXCR on the 5' RACE reads. Of just over 95,000 distinct CDR3 sequences in the sample, approximately 11% are singletons; the top ten hold around 5.1%. Sequencing was done on a sample of whole blood. These receptors came from an adult who was a healthcare worker with PCR-confirmed SARS-CoV-2 infection or an uninfected control (not recorded which). Both conserved end residues are trimmed from each CDR3. The order of the fields is J gene, D gene, V gene, CDR3 protein. D genes are given only for firm matches.

j_gene: TRBJ2-5
d_gene: NA
v_gene: TRBV5-1
CDR3aa: ASSLDGRRQETQY

j_gene: TRBJ1-2
d_gene: NA
v_gene: TRBV9
CDR3aa: ASSGTANYGYT

j_gene: TRBJ2-7
d_gene: NA
v_gene: TRBV6-6
CDR3aa: ASTPGTGLGQY

j_gene: TRBJ1-4
d_gene: NA
v_gene: TRBV6-5
CDR3aa: ASSGERGGEKLF

j_gene: TRBJ2-3
d_gene: NA
v_gene: TRBV13
CDR3aa: ASRRAVGSGYTDTQY

j_gene: TRBJ2-7
d_gene: NA
v_gene: TRBV7-9
CDR3aa: ASSLVSYEQY

j_gene: TRBJ1-2
d_gene: NA
v_gene: TRBV5-1
CDR3aa: ASSLDAYDYT

j_gene: TRBJ1-1
d_gene: NA
v_gene: TRBV5-1
CDR3aa: ASSIPSAVGTEAF

j_gene: TRBJ2-5
d_gene: NA
v_gene: TRBV10-3
CDR3aa: AISEGSLAQY

j_gene: TRBJ2-7
d_gene: TRBD1
v_gene: TRBV7-2
CDR3aa: ASSLSFGQGYEQY

j_gene: TRBJ1-6
d_gene: NA
v_gene: TRBV7-6
CDR3aa: ASSPTNSGHYNSPLH

j_gene: TRBJ1-2
d_gene: NA
v_gene: TRBV18
CDR3aa: ASSRNPIRDVYGYT

j_gene: TRBJ2-7
d_gene: TRBD2
v_gene: TRBV27
CDR3aa: ASSGLAGVGEQY

j_gene: TRBJ1-5
d_gene: NA
v_gene: TRBV2
CDR3aa: ASVYTESNQPQH

j_gene: TRBJ2-7
d_gene: TRBD2
v_gene: TRBV7-2
CDR3aa: ASSFSGAGVPYEQY

j_gene: TRBJ2-7
d_gene: NA
v_gene: TRBV2
CDR3aa: ASSPVPSVSGYEQY

j_gene: TRBJ1-5
d_gene: NA
v_gene: TRBV12-3/TRBV12-4
CDR3aa: ASSLGVAEPQH

j_gene: TRBJ2-7
d_gene: NA
v_gene: TRBV27
CDR3aa: ASSNIYEQY

j_gene: TRBJ2-5
d_gene: NA
v_gene: TRBV5-6
CDR3aa: ASCPGHLQETQY

j_gene: TRBJ2-2
d_gene: NA
v_gene: TRBV5-4
CDR3aa: ASSSPLANTGELF

j_gene: TRBJ2-5
d_gene: NA
v_gene: TRBV6-1
CDR3aa: ASRTGNGFGETQY

j_gene: TRBJ1-1
d_gene: TRBD1
v_gene: TRBV7-9
CDR3aa: ASSHATGGPVNTEAF

j_gene: TRBJ1-1
d_gene: TRBD1
v_gene: TRBV7-2
CDR3aa: ASSQQGGNTEAF

j_gene: TRBJ2-3
d_gene: NA
v_gene: TRBV28
CDR3aa: ASSLWGDTQY

j_gene: TRBJ1-5
d_gene: NA
v_gene: TRBV12-3/TRBV12-4
CDR3aa: ASRTSSGLSNQPQH

j_gene: TRBJ2-1
d_gene: TRBD2
v_gene: TRBV19
CDR3aa: ASSETSRGAYNEQF

j_gene: TRBJ2-1
d_gene: TRBD2
v_gene: TRBV5-1
CDR3aa: ASSWPGLAGAGDEQF

j_gene: TRBJ2-3
d_gene: NA
v_gene: TRBV5-1
CDR3aa: ASTPRAWPGGTDTQY

j_gene: TRBJ1-5
d_gene: NA
v_gene: TRBV7-9
CDR3aa: ASSGGFNQPQH

j_gene: TRBJ1-6
d_gene: TRBD1
v_gene: TRBV9
CDR3aa: ASSVGRGLQSNSPLH

j_gene: TRBJ2-7
d_gene: NA
v_gene: TRBV13
CDR3aa: ASSLSRGAIYEQY

j_gene: TRBJ2-3
d_gene: NA
v_gene: TRBV6-2/TRBV6-3
CDR3aa: ASTLGFPDTQY

j_gene: TRBJ2-1
d_gene: NA
v_gene: TRBV19
CDR3aa: ASSTRHGTATYNEQF

j_gene: TRBJ1-3
d_gene: NA
v_gene: TRBV7-2
CDR3aa: ASSSRATGNTIY